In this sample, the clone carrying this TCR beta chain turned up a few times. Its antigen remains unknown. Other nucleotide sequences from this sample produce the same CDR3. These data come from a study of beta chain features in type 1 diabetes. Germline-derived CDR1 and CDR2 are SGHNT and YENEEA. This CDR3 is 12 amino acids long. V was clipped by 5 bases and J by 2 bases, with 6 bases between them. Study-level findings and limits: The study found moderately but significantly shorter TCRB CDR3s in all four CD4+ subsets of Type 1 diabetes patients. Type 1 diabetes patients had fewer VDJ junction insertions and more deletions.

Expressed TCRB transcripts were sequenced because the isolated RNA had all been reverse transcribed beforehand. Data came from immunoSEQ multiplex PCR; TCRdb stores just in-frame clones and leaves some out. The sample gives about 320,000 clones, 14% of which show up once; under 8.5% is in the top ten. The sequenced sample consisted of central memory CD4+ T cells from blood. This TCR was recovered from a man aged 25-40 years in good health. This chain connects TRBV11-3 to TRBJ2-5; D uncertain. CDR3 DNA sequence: TGTGCCAGCAGCGACAATCAAGAGACCCAGTACTTC. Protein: CASSDNQETQYF.